This T cell receptor beta chain stems from a study of shared clonotypes between healthy human individuals. This CDR3 contains 15 residues. Trimming pared 1 base from V and 3 bases from J, leaving 12 bases between. CDR1 SGHAT and CDR2 FQNNGV come from the germline V gene. Naive CD8 cells comprised CD45RO-negative, CCR7-positively selected cells, excluding terminally differentiated effector memory CD45RA+ cells. An even split of each subset's genomic DNA across several immunoSEQ plates was performed. Assay: immunoSEQ multiplex PCR; the TCRdb copy retains only in-frame clones and omits some. Among roughly 2.1 million clones listed, around 93% were seen once.

The clonotype comes from a man aged 18 to 29 in good health. Some clones in this sample may be carry-over from other donors' samples. This rearrangement joins TRBV11-2 to TRBJ1-2, with D unclear. Sequencing input: naive CD8+ T cells from PBMCs. The CDR3 nucleotides read TGTGCCAGCAGCTTAGGGCTGCTGGTCGACTATGGCTACACCTTC. It encodes CASSLGLLVDYGYTF.